The 29 T cell receptor beta chains below all came from one sample that was sequenced in a study of CD8+ T cells in alopecia areata (dated by TCRdb to 2016 to 2018). Reading the label with the study, this specimen's treatment or condition is: oral pan-JAK inhibitor, 5-10 mg twice daily. The library relied on the immunoSEQ multiplex PCR assay. To provide template for TCR sequencing, every sample had RNA extracted and reverse transcribed into cDNA. TCRdb provides this immuneACCESS table in a form limited to in-frame rearrangements. Some clones are lacking; in checked studies, under half of them reflect an unresolved V gene, and why the rest are absent is not known. The sample table shows 95,000 to 100,000 clones, and just under 60% are seen once. The top ten constitute roughly 15% of the sample. Sequencing was performed on CD8+ T cells sorted from blood, taken between weeks 55 and 70, from a patient treated with tofacitinib. The receptors were sampled from a human donor with alopecia areata.

V and J are TRBV6-5 and TRBJ2-3; no definite D call. Trimming removed 2 bases at V and 6 bases at J, with 3 bases between. Germline V gene data show CDR1 as MNHEY and CDR2 as SVGAGI. The CDR3 length is 11 residues. CDR3 DNA sequence: TGTGCCAGCAGTTACGGGGATACGCAGTATTTT. It specifies CASSYGDTQYF.

The genes are TRBV6-4 and TRBJ2-2, with a weak D call TRBD2 (6 bases). This CDR3 has 15 amino acids. Per germline, CDR1 MRHNA and CDR2 SNTAGT. V lost 6 bases to trimming and J lost 6 bases, with 17 bases between them. The chain's CDR3 is CASSPGVREAGELFF. CDR3 bases: TGTGCCAGCAGCCCCGGCGTGAGGGAGGCCGGGGAGCTGTTTTTT.

The genes are TRBV7-9 and TRBJ2-7; 11 positions match TRBD1. V shed 4 bases, J shed 6 bases, and the junction held 8 bases outside the gene matches. The CDR3 covers 15 residues. Germline V gene sequence: CDR1 SEHNR, CDR2 FQNEAQ (reference sequence). The CDR3 DNA follows: TGTGCCAGCAGCTCCTCCGGGACAGGGGGGCGCGAGCAGTACTTC. This gives the protein CASSSSGTGGREQYF. Using reference TRBV7-9 and TRBJ2-7 for the parts outside the CDR3, the full variable domain is DTGVSQNPRHKITKRGQNVTFRCDPISEHNRLYWYRQTLGQGPEFLTYFQNEAQLEKSRLLSDRFSAERPKGSFSTLEIQRTEQGDSAMYLCASSSSGTGGREQYFGPGTRLTVT.

This clone was observed a few times. The rearrangement uses TRBV28 and TRBJ2-3; either TRBD1 or TRBD2 may supply D (5 bases each). The V end was cut by 2 bases, the J end by 0 bases, with 6 bases between. Per germline, CDR1 MDHEN and CDR2 SYDVKM. The CDR3 is 14 amino acids. In DNA form, the CDR3 reads TGTGCCAGCAGTTTAGGGGGAAGCACAGATACGCAGTATTTT. It encodes CASSLGGSTDTQYF.

J is TRBJ2-7 and V is TRBV11-2; TRBD2 matches 7 bases. After removal of 1 base from V and 2 bases from J, the junction contained 5 bases not matched to a gene. Per germline, CDR1 SGHAT and CDR2 FQNNGV. The CDR3 is made up of 15 amino acids. The CDR3 loop is CASSLGPAGPYEQYF. CDR3 sequence (DNA): TGTGCCAGCAGCTTAGGGCCAGCGGGGCCCTACGAGCAGTACTTC.

This clone was seen a handful of times. The J gene is TRBJ2-3, the V gene TRBV5-1; TRBD2 agrees at 10 bases. Germline CDR1 SGHRS, CDR2 YFSETQ. CDR3 length equals 17 residues. The trim removed 0 bases at V and 1 base at J, leaving 5 bases unmatched. CDR3 residues: CASSLELAGFGTDTQYF. In DNA, the CDR3 is TGCGCCAGCAGCTTGGAACTAGCGGGGTTCGGCACAGATACGCAGTATTTT.

The chain has TRBV5-1 and TRBJ2-7; TRBD2 matches 8 bases. Germline CDR1 reads SGHRS; CDR2 reads YFSETQ. After removal of 5 bases from V and 3 bases from J, the junction contained 16 bases not matched to a gene. This CDR3 region has 17 residues. Written as DNA, the CDR3 is TGCGCCAGCAGAGGTGGCGGGGTAACTAGCGGAATCTACGAGCAGTACTTC. Its translation is CASRGGGVTSGIYEQYF. The full variable domain, completed using reference TRBV5-1 and TRBJ2-7, is KAGVTQTPRYLIKTRGQQVTLSCSPISGHRSVSWYQQTPGQGLQFLFEYFSETQRNKGNFPGRFSGRQFSNSRSEMNVSTLELGDSALYLCASRGGGVTSGIYEQYFGPGTRLTVT.

The gene calls are TRBV2 and TRBJ1-1; perhaps TRBD1 as D (6 bases). CDR3 length: 14 residues. Germline CDR1 SNHLY, CDR2 FYNNEI. Trimming took 4 bases from V and 5 from J, leaving 14 bases between them. The CDR3 DNA follows: TGTGCCAGCAGTGGCAGGGGCCGGGGGACTGAAGCTTTCTTT. Translated: CASSGRGRGTEAFF.

This rearrangement joins TRBV14 to TRBJ1-2, with a weak D call TRBD1 (5 bases). Deletions cut 4 bases from V and 4 bases from J, with 10 bases between. This CDR3 region has 13 residues. In germline, CDR1 is SGHDN, CDR2 FVKESK. In DNA, the CDR3 is TGTGCCAGCAGCCCCGGGGGGACCTATGGCTACACCTTC. It translates to CASSPGGTYGYTF.

This sequence joins TRBV13 and TRBJ2-1, with D possibly being TRBD2 (6 bases). This CDR3 has 14 amino acids. Germline V gives CDR1 PRHDT, CDR2 FYEKMQ (reference sequence). Deletions cut 4 bases from V and 7 bases from J, with 14 bases between. The CDR3 region has the DNA TGTGCCAGCAGCTCGACTAGTTTGAGTAATGAGCAGTTCTTC. This codes for CASSSTSLSNEQFF. The full variable domain, rest sourced from reference TRBV13 and TRBJ2-1, is AAGVIQSPRHLIKEKRETATLKCYPIPRHDTVYWYQQGPGQDPQFLISFYEKMQSDKGSIPDRFSAQQFSDYHSELNMSSLELGDSALYFCASSSTSLSNEQFFGPGTRLTVL.

The count of this clone is one. The chain links TRBV6-5 to TRBJ2-1; perhaps TRBD1 as D (5 bases). Trimming took 9 bases from V and 2 from J, leaving 11 bases between them. The CDR3 extends over 13 amino acids. CDR1 is MNHEY, CDR2 SVGAGI, per germline. CDR3 loop: CASAWGAYNEQFF. In DNA form, the CDR3 reads TGTGCCAGTGCTTGGGGCGCCTACAATGAGCAGTTCTTC.

A word on this clone: This CDR3 is also generated by other DNA sequences in the sample. The rearrangement uses TRBV9 and TRBJ2-3; D unclear. The CDR3 has 11 residues. The V and J ends lost 3 bases and 2 bases respectively, with 1 base between them. Germline CDR1 SGDLS, CDR2 YYNGEE. CDR3 sequence: CASSDTDTQYF. For the CDR3, the DNA is TGTGCCAGCAGCGACACAGATACGCAGTATTTT.

V usage is TRBV2 and J usage is TRBJ1-5, with TRBD1 as a possible D gene (5 bases). Germline values: CDR1 SNHLY, CDR2 FYNNEI. CDR3 size: 16 residues. Trimming stripped 2 bases from V and 0 bases from J, with 11 bases between. The CDR3 coding sequence is TGTGCCAGCAGTGAAAGGGGAACTTATAGCAATCAGCCCCAGCATTTT. Protein product: CASSERGTYSNQPQHF.

This clone was seen a handful of times. The chain is built from TRBV29-1 and TRBJ1-5; 7 bases agree with TRBD1. This CDR3 region has 13 residues. J gave up 5 bases and V 4 bases, and 5 bases lay outside the gene matches. Germline CDR1 SQVTM, CDR2 ANQGSEA. CDR3 in amino acids: CSVGDSPYQPQHF. DNA for the CDR3: TGCAGCGTTGGGGACAGCCCCTATCAGCCCCAGCATTTT.

This clone has a handful of counts. This chain connects TRBV13 to TRBJ2-3; TRBD2 is a possible D gene (5 bases). Trimming left V 4 bases short and J 1 base short, with 12 bases between. This CDR3 has 15 residues. CDR1 and CDR2 from the germline V gene are PRHDT and FYEKMQ (reference sequence). In DNA, the CDR3 is TGTGCCAGCAGCTCCCTCACGAGGGGCACAGATACGCAGTATTTT. It encodes CASSSLTRGTDTQYF.

This chain joins TRBV6-5 and TRBJ2-1, with 9 bases matching TRBD2. Trimming at V came to 2 bases and at J to 9 bases, leaving 8 bases not matched to a gene. Germline V gives CDR1 MNHEY, CDR2 SVGAGI. The CDR3 runs 15 residues. CDR3 nucleotides: TGTGCCAGCAGTTACGAGCGCGGGGGGGCCACTGAGCAGTTCTTC. Its translation is CASSYERGGATEQFF.

This clone was detected only a few times. The chain recombines TRBV15 with TRBJ1-5, with TRBD1 matching 8 bases. CDR1 LNHNV and CDR2 YYDKDF come from the germline V gene (reference sequence). Trimming at V came to 9 bases and at J to 7 bases, leaving 11 bases not matched to a gene. This CDR3 region has 14 residues. Here the CDR3 reads CATRGQGAGQPQHF. CDR3 coding DNA: TGTGCCACAAGAGGCCAGGGGGCTGGGCAGCCCCAGCATTTT.

This clone has only a few counts. V usage is TRBV13 and J usage is TRBJ2-1; no reliable D call. CDR3 length: 12 residues. Germline assignment: CDR1 PRHDT and CDR2 FYEKMQ (reference sequence). Trimming took off 0 bases at V and 9 bases at J, with 6 bases between the two ends. Here the CDR3 reads CASSLGDAEQFF. The CDR3 bases are TGTGCCAGCAGCTTAGGCGATGCTGAGCAGTTCTTC.

The chain links TRBV19 to TRBJ2-7; 7 nucleotides match TRBD2. The V gene end was trimmed by 6 bases and the J gene end by 7 bases; junction bases not matched to a gene: 12. CDR1 is LNHDA, CDR2 SQIVND, per germline (reference sequence). This CDR3 is 14 amino acids long. In DNA form, the CDR3 reads TGTGCCAGTAGCCCCCGGAGGGAGGGCTGGGAGCAGTACTTC. Translating it yields CASSPRREGWEQYF.

This chain links TRBV5-1 with TRBJ2-2, with D unclear. CDR1 and CDR2 (germline): SGHRS, YFSETQ. Trimming took off 3 bases at V and 7 bases at J, with 7 bases between the two ends. The CDR3 runs 12 residues. CDR3 loop: CASSSGDGELFF. The DNA of the CDR3 is TGCGCCAGCAGCTCAGGTGACGGGGAGCTGTTTTTT. Combining the CDR3 with reference TRBV5-1 and TRBJ2-2 gives the whole variable domain KAGVTQTPRYLIKTRGQQVTLSCSPISGHRSVSWYQQTPGQGLQFLFEYFSETQRNKGNFPGRFSGRQFSNSRSEMNVSTLELGDSALYLCASSSGDGELFFGEGSRLTVL.

The chain couples TRBV5-4 to TRBJ2-1; 14 nucleotides align to TRBD2. J gave up 6 bases and V 4 bases, and 6 bases lay outside the gene matches. The CDR3 covers 16 residues. Germline V gene sequence: CDR1 SGHNT, CDR2 YYREEE (reference sequence). DNA for the CDR3: TGTGCCAGCAGCCCTGCGACTAGCGGGGGGGGCAATGAGCAGTTCTTC. This translates into CASSPATSGGGNEQFF.

This clone turned up a few times. This rearrangement joins TRBV23-1 to TRBJ2-7; D remains ambiguous. TRBV23-1 is filed as an ORF, its function uncertain. V lost 0 bases and J 2 bases, leaving 5 bases between the germline ends. CDR3 length: 13 residues. The CDR3 sequence: CASSQSDPYEQYF. The CDR3 DNA reads TGCGCCAGCAGTCAATCGGACCCCTACGAGCAGTACTTC.

The genes are TRBV7-8 and TRBJ1-5; unclear D gene. With 4 bases removed from V and 7 bases from J, the gap between germline ends came to 8 bases. From germline, CDR1 is SGHVS and CDR2 FQNEAQ. The CDR3 spans 12 residues. Here the CDR3 DNA reads TGTGCCAGCAGCTCTCTGGGGCAGCCCCAGCATTTT. It codes for CASSSLGQPQHF.

As to this clone: Other DNA sequences in the same sample also yield this CDR3. The chain employs TRBV7-9 and TRBJ2-7; D not resolved. Deletions cut 1 base from V and 6 bases from J, with 4 bases between. There are 11 residues in the CDR3. Germline CDR1 reads SEHNR; CDR2 reads FQNEAQ (reference sequence). CDR3 DNA sequence: TGTGCCAGCAGCTTAGGTCCCGAGCAGTACTTC. It is translated as CASSLGPEQYF.

This clone appeared a few times. An end of the junction does not agree with germline; a read error may underlie this. The chain has TRBV4-1 and TRBJ2-5, with D possibly being TRBD1 or TRBD2 (5 bases each). Germline V gene lookup returns CDR1 MGHRA and CDR2 YSYEKL. The CDR3 has 15 residues. CDR3 loop: CASSLQVGEQETQYF. As DNA, the CDR3 is TGTGCCAGCAGCCTACAGGTCGGGGAGCAAGAGACCCAGTACTTC.

This clone was seen only a few times. In DNA form, the CDR3 reads TGTGCCAGCAGCTTCCCCAGAAAGTATACAGATACGCAGTATTTT. This encodes CASSFPRKYTDTQYF. The chain carries TRBV7-9 and TRBJ2-3; D remains unclear. This CDR3 comprises 15 residues. Germline V gene lookup returns CDR1 SEHNR and CDR2 FQNEAQ (reference sequence). The ends were cut back, 3 bases at V and 3 bases at J, with 13 bases in the middle.

V gene TRBV6-5 combines with J gene TRBJ1-1; TRBD1 is a possible D gene (6 bases). Germline-derived CDR1 and CDR2 are MNHEY and SVGAGI. The CDR3 has 15 amino acids. The V end lost 7 bases, the J end lost 4 bases, and 19 bases lay between the germline ends. In DNA, the CDR3 is TGTGCCAGCACTGACAGGACGCGAAGGGTCACTGAAGCTTTCTTT. It translates to CASTDRTRRVTEAFF.

The chain recombines TRBV19 with TRBJ1-2, with D uncertain. V lost 7 bases, J lost 4 bases, and 13 bases lay in between. This CDR3 is 13 amino acids long. CDR1 is LNHDA and CDR2 is SQIVND in the germline V gene (reference sequence). CDR3 sequence: CASTLGRLYGYTF. The DNA for the CDR3 is TGTGCCAGTACTTTGGGCAGACTCTATGGCTACACCTTC.

V usage is TRBV2 and J usage is TRBJ2-3, with 7 bases fitting TRBD2. Germline loops: CDR1 SNHLY, CDR2 FYNNEI. The CDR3 length is 13 residues. In DNA, the CDR3 is TGTGCTTTGGGGGGGTCTAGCACAGATACGCAGTATTTT. Its protein is CALGGSSTDTQYF.